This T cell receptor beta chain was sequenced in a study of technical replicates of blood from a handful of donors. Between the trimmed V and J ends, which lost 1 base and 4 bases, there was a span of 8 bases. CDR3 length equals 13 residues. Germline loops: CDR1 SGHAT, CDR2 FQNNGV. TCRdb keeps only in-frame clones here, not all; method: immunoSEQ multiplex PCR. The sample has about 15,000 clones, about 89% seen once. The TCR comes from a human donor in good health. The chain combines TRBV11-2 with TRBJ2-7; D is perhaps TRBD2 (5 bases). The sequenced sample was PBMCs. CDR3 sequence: CASSLGGRYEQYF. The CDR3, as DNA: TGTGCCAGCAGCTTAGGCGGGCGTTACGAGCAGTACTTC.